These 31 T cell receptor beta chains were all obtained from the same sample, sequenced in a study of response to subunit inactivated influenza vaccine. MiXCR was run by TCRdb on the RT-PCR reads, yielding one entry per CDR3 protein. Of hundreds of thousands of distinct CDR3 sequences in the sample, approximately 17% are singletons; the top ten hold 11%. The starting material was PBMCs from blood, obtained roughly 5 days after vaccination. All receptors derive from a man aged 50 or older who received an inactivated influenza vaccine.

This chain joins TRBV28 and TRBJ2-5; possible D gene TRBD2, 6 bases. Looked up from germline, CDR1 is MDHEN and CDR2 is SYDVKM. The CDR3 is made up of 14 amino acids. V dropped 8 bases and J dropped 2 bases, with 15 bases sitting between them. This CDR3 reads CASGSPREQETQYF. The DNA of the CDR3 is TGTGCCAGCGGTTCCCCACGGGAGCAAGAGACCCAGTACTTC.

This clonotype was counted many times. The chain couples TRBV11-2 to TRBJ2-5, with D unclear. CDR3 length: 14 amino acids. The V gene's germline CDR1 is SGHAT and CDR2 FQNNGV. Trimming shortened V by 0 bases and J by 4 bases, and 9 bases separated the two germline ends. CDR3 loop: CASSLESGGETQYF. For the CDR3, the DNA is TGTGCCAGCAGCTTAGAATCTGGTGGAGAGACCCAGTACTTC. Looking up the rest from reference TRBV11-2 and TRBJ2-5 gives the full variable domain: EAGVAQSPRYKIIEKRQSVAFWCNPISGHATLYWYQQILGQGPKLLIQFQNNGVVDDSQLPKDRFSAERLKGVDSTLKIQPAKLEDSAVYLCASSLESGGETQYFGPGTRLLVL.

The chain links TRBV19 to TRBJ2-1, with TRBD2 identical over 7 bases. The CDR3 contains 16 residues. Trimming cost V 3 bases and J 6 bases; bases outside gene matches: 11. Germline V lookup: CDR1 LNHDA, CDR2 SQIVND (reference sequence). CDR3 in DNA: TGTGCCAGTAGTATTACGGGACTATCGTGGGCCAATGAGCAGTTCTTC. Translated, it gives CASSITGLSWANEQFF.

This clonotype came up a few times. The gene calls are TRBV7-2 and TRBJ2-1, with 8 bases identical to TRBD2. J gave up 4 bases and V 1 base, and 6 bases lay outside the gene matches. From germline, CDR1 is SGHTA and CDR2 FQGNSA. The CDR3 length is 16 residues. CDR3 nucleotide sequence: TGTGCCAGCAGCTTAGTCGGGAGGGGTATTTACAATGAGCAGTTCTTC. Its protein is CASSLVGRGIYNEQFF.

This clonotype was counted between two and nine times. The CDR3: CASSSSLEARTEAFF. The CDR3 region has the DNA TGTGCCAGCAGCTCTTCGCTTGAGGCTCGCACTGAAGCTTTCTTT. The chain carries TRBV5-6 and TRBJ1-1; no definite D call. CDR1 is SGHDT and CDR2 is YYEEEE in the germline V gene. CDR3 length: 15 residues. The V end was cut by 3 bases, the J end by 4 bases, with 16 bases between.

This clonotype has only a few counts. The chain is built from TRBV7-2 and TRBJ2-7; 8 positions match TRBD1. The J segment lost 1 base and the V segment lost 1 base, leaving 6 bases of the junction unmatched. The CDR3 runs to 16 residues. Germline CDR1 is SGHTA and CDR2 is FQGNSA. CDR3 sequence: CASSLGPTGVSYEQYF. Written as DNA, the CDR3 is TGTGCCAGCAGCTTAGGCCCGACAGGGGTATCCTACGAGCAGTACTTC. Using reference TRBV7-2 and TRBJ2-7 for the parts outside the CDR3, the full variable domain is GAGVSQSPSNKVTEKGKDVELRCDPISGHTALYWYRQSLGQGLEFLIYFQGNSAPDKSGLPSDRFSAERTGGSVSTLTIQRTQQEDSAVYLCASSLGPTGVSYEQYFGPGTRLTVT.

Details on this clonotype: A much larger clone differs from this one at a single base, so this may be a read error. This rearrangement joins TRBV24-1 to TRBJ2-1; D perhaps matches TRBD2 (5 bases). This CDR3 is built from 15 residues. CDR1 is KGHDR and CDR2 is SFDVKD in the germline V gene. The CDR3 sequence: CPTSEVGADYNEQFF. The CDR3 coding sequence is TGTCCCACCAGTGAAGTGGGAGCGGATTACAATGAGCAGTTCTTC.

J is TRBJ2-2 and V is TRBV7-9, with D tentatively TRBD1 (7 bases). This CDR3 region has 17 residues. The germline V gene has CDR1 SEHNR and CDR2 FQNEAQ (reference sequence). V was pared by 5 bases and J by 3 bases, with 19 bases between. CDR3 in amino acids: CASSNHPGGGDTGELFF. The CDR3 DNA is TGTGCCAGCAGCAACCACCCAGGGGGAGGAGACACCGGGGAGCTGTTTTTT.

There are a few counts of this clonotype. V gene TRBV7-9 combines with J gene TRBJ1-1; D not certain. The CDR3 loop spans 15 amino acids. Germline assignment: CDR1 SEHNR and CDR2 FQNEAQ (reference sequence). Trimming left V 3 bases short and J 2 bases short, with 13 bases between. The CDR3 is CASSFTPLGNTEAFF. CDR3 bases: TGTGCCAGCAGCTTTACCCCCCTCGGAAACACTGAAGCTTTCTTT.

This clonotype showed up many times. The chain employs TRBV6-2 or TRBV6-3 and TRBJ2-7, with 12 bases aligning to TRBD1. This CDR3 is 14 amino acids long. From germline, CDR1 is MNHEY and CDR2 SVGEGT. Germline trimming cut 6 bases from V and 6 bases from J; bases unmatched to any gene: 6. CDR3 coding DNA: TGTGCCAGCAGCTCGGGACAGGGGGCTGGCGAGCAGTACTTC. This encodes CASSSGQGAGEQYF.

The sample holds a few counts of this clonotype. The gene calls are TRBV9 and TRBJ2-5, with TRBD2 identical over 7 bases. V shed 0 bases and J 5 bases; nucleotides not matched to a gene: 13. This CDR3 has 17 amino acids. Germline CDR1 and CDR2: SGDLS and YYNGEE. The DNA of the CDR3 is TGTGCCAGCAGCGTAGGAGGTGGAGCGGGACGGGGGGAGACCCAGTACTTC. It encodes CASSVGGGAGRGETQYF.

This rearrangement joins TRBV3-1 to TRBJ1-1; TRBD1 might be the D (6 bases). This CDR3 region has 15 residues. CDR1 LGHDT and CDR2 YNNKEL come from the germline V gene (reference sequence). Trimming pared 0 bases from V and 4 bases from J, leaving 12 bases between. CDR3 nucleotides: TGTGCCAGCAGCCAAGATTCAGGGGTCACCACTGAAGCTTTCTTT. This translates into CASSQDSGVTTEAFF.

This clonotype was counted between two and nine times. The chain recombines TRBV20-1 with TRBJ1-2; D remains unclear. The length of the CDR3 is 13 residues. CDR1 is DFQATT, CDR2 SNEGSKA, per germline (reference sequence). The V and J ends lost 1 base and 4 bases respectively, with 10 bases between them. The CDR3 spells CSARATEPYGYTF. CDR3 sequence (DNA): TGCAGTGCTAGAGCTACGGAACCCTATGGCTACACCTTC.

This chain uses TRBV6-1 with TRBJ2-5; the match to TRBD2 covers 7 bases. The V gene end was trimmed by 6 bases and the J gene end by 4 bases; junction bases not matched to a gene: 5. Germline V gene lookup returns CDR1 MNHNS and CDR2 SASEGT. This CDR3 comprises 13 residues. The CDR3 coding sequence is TGTGCCAGCAGGTGGGGAGGGCCAGAGACCCAGTACTTC. This encodes CASRWGGPETQYF.

At least ten counts were recorded for this clonotype. The CDR3 here is CASSFGQGETQYF. The CDR3 nucleotides are TGTGCCAGCAGCTTTGGACAGGGAGAGACCCAGTACTTC. The rearrangement joins TRBV7-6 to TRBJ2-5; 8 bases are shared with TRBD1. V trimming: 3 bases; J trimming: 4 bases; junction bases outside the gene matches: 1. There are 13 residues in the CDR3. Germline assignment: CDR1 SGHVS and CDR2 FNYEAQ.

Only a few counts were recorded for this clonotype. CDR3 nucleotides: TGTGCCAGCAGCCAAGAACACGGACTCTACGAGCAGTACTTC. Its protein is CASSQEHGLYEQYF. The chain uses TRBV4-2 and TRBJ2-7, with D perhaps TRBD2 (5 bases). Per germline, CDR1 LGHNA and CDR2 YNFKEQ. Trimming took off 0 bases at V and 3 bases at J, with 9 bases between the two ends. The length of the CDR3 is 14 residues.

This clonotype was recorded a few times. The rearrangement links TRBV6-2 or TRBV6-3 to TRBJ2-7; D gene uncertain. The CDR3 runs to 12 residues. The germline gives CDR1 MNHEY, CDR2 SVGEGT. Trimming took 4 bases from V and 7 from J, leaving 11 bases between them. DNA of the CDR3: TGTGCCAGCAGTTTCGCCGTCGGGGAGCAGTACTTC. Protein product: CASSFAVGEQYF.

The rearrangement links TRBV6-1 to TRBJ2-3; D assignment may be TRBD1 or TRBD2 (5 bases each). Trimming cost V 6 bases and J 0 bases, with 10 bases left between them. CDR3 size: 14 residues. The germline V gene encodes CDR1 MNHNS and CDR2 SASEGT. CDR3: CASRSWDSTDTQYF. Written as DNA, the CDR3 is TGTGCCAGCAGATCCTGGGACAGCACAGATACGCAGTATTTT.

The chain has TRBV16 and TRBJ2-7; unclear D gene. This CDR3 is built from 15 residues. Between the trimmed V and J ends, which lost 0 bases and 2 bases, there was a span of 11 bases. Germline assignment: CDR1 KGHSY and CDR2 FQNENV. CDR3 bases: TGTGCCAGCAGCCAATCTTCTGGCAGGCCCTACGAGCAGTACTTC. Encoded protein: CASSQSSGRPYEQYF.

This chain links TRBV5-1 with TRBJ2-5; D remains ambiguous. Deletions cut 4 bases from V and 4 bases from J, with 8 bases between. The CDR3 is made up of 12 amino acids. CDR1 and CDR2 from the germline V gene are SGHRS and YFSETQ. The CDR3 loop reads CASSTPSETQYF. The DNA of the CDR3 is TGCGCCAGCAGCACACCTTCAGAGACCCAGTACTTC.

The V call is TRBV19, the J call TRBJ2-1; 9 bases fit TRBD1. CDR3 size: 15 residues. Looked up from germline, CDR1 is LNHDA and CDR2 is SQIVND (reference sequence). J was trimmed by 2 bases and V by 3 bases; bases with no gene match: 2. CDR3 amino acids: CASSIGQGTYNEQFF. CDR3 coding DNA: TGTGCCAGTAGTATTGGACAGGGGACCTACAATGAGCAGTTCTTC.

J is TRBJ2-3 and V is TRBV5-1, with 7 bases fitting TRBD1. Germline values: CDR1 SGHRS, CDR2 YFSETQ. V lost 4 bases to trimming and J lost 4 bases; unmatched junction nucleotides: 12. The CDR3 covers 16 residues. The DNA for the CDR3 is TGCGCCAGCAGCGAGCCTCCGGGACAGTCTCCAGATACGCAGTATTTT. Translating gives CASSEPPGQSPDTQYF.

This clonotype was detected only a few times. The V gene is TRBV7-9, the J gene TRBJ2-1, with D possibly TRBD2 on 6 matching bases. CDR1 SEHNR and CDR2 FQNEAQ come from the germline V gene (reference sequence). V lost 7 bases and J 2 bases, leaving 15 bases between the germline ends. The CDR3 has 15 residues. The chain's CDR3 is CASTDLAFTYNEQFF. In nucleotides, the CDR3 is TGTGCCAGCACCGATCTAGCGTTTACCTACAATGAGCAGTTCTTC.

A few counts support this clonotype. The chain uses TRBV29-1 and TRBJ2-7, with 10 bases matching TRBD1. After removal of 2 bases from V and 7 bases from J, the junction contained 11 bases not matched to a gene. CDR1 SQVTM and CDR2 ANQGSEA come from the germline V gene. The CDR3 has 15 residues. CDR3 DNA: TGCAGCGTTGAAAGGAAGGGACAGGGGCCACAAGAGCAGTACTTC. Its translation: CSVERKGQGPQEQYF.

This clonotype was detected only a few times. This rearrangement joins TRBV25-1 to TRBJ2-5, with D possibly being TRBD1 or TRBD2 (5 bases each). The V end was cut by 4 bases, the J end by 5 bases, with 17 bases between. The CDR3 runs 15 residues. Germline-derived CDR1 and CDR2 are MGHDK and SYGVNS. The CDR3, as DNA: TGTGCCAGCAGTGGTGGGACGGCCGATCGGGAGACCCAGTACTTC. Residues: CASSGGTADRETQYF.

This clonotype came up many times. The chain combines TRBV20-1 with TRBJ2-7; the D is unclear. This CDR3 region has 12 residues. V lost 8 bases and J lost 3, with 14 bases in between. Per the germline V gene, CDR1 is DFQATT and CDR2 is SNEGSKA (reference sequence). The CDR3 DNA reads TGCAGTCCTGGCGGCCTTCGCTACGAGCAGTACTTC. Amino acid sequence: CSPGGLRYEQYF.

This clonotype occurred many times. This chain uses TRBV29-1 with TRBJ2-7; 9 bases are a match to TRBD2. The trim removed 7 bases at V and 5 bases at J, leaving 9 bases unmatched. This CDR3 contains 13 residues. The germline CDR1 and CDR2 sequences are SQVTM and ANQGSEA. The CDR3 spells CSARTSVFDEQYF. CDR3 coding DNA: TGCAGCGCACGGACTAGCGTCTTCGACGAGCAGTACTTC.

The chain combines TRBV10-3 with TRBJ2-1, with D perhaps being TRBD1 or TRBD2 (5 bases each). CDR3 length: 18 residues. Looked up from germline, CDR1 is ENHRY and CDR2 is SYGVKD. V was clipped by 7 bases and J by 0 bases, with 22 bases between them. This CDR3 reads CAIKEGHNGVSSYNEQFF. The CDR3, as DNA: TGTGCCATCAAAGAGGGGCATAACGGGGTAAGCTCCTACAATGAGCAGTTCTTC.

This clonotype was seen a handful of times. The V call is TRBV12-3 or TRBV12-4, the J call TRBJ2-5, with 9 bases matching TRBD1. V dropped 6 bases and J dropped 4; count of bases not matched to a gene: 6. The CDR3 runs 14 residues. The CDR3, as DNA: TGTGCCAGCAGCTTAAGACAGGGGGGAGAGACCCAGTACTTC. Amino acids: CASSLRQGGETQYF.

This clonotype was counted at least ten times. The V call is TRBV4-3, the J call TRBJ2-1; maybe TRBD2 (7 bases). The CDR3 spans 15 residues. Trimming took 6 bases from V and 8 from J, leaving 20 bases between them. Per the germline V gene, CDR1 is LGHNA and CDR2 is YSLEER. The CDR3 here is CASSLVWGGLDEQFF. CDR3 nucleotides: TGCGCCAGCAGTCTCGTATGGGGGGGCCTGGATGAGCAGTTCTTC.

This rearrangement joins TRBV10-3 to TRBJ2-3, with 7 bases identical to TRBD1. V dropped 4 bases and J dropped 3; count of bases not matched to a gene: 10. Germline assignment: CDR1 ENHRY and CDR2 SYGVKD. The CDR3 is 16 residues long. The CDR3 protein is CAISVSRQGGTDTQYF. The CDR3 nucleotides read TGTGCCATCAGTGTTTCGAGACAGGGTGGTACAGATACGCAGTATTTT.